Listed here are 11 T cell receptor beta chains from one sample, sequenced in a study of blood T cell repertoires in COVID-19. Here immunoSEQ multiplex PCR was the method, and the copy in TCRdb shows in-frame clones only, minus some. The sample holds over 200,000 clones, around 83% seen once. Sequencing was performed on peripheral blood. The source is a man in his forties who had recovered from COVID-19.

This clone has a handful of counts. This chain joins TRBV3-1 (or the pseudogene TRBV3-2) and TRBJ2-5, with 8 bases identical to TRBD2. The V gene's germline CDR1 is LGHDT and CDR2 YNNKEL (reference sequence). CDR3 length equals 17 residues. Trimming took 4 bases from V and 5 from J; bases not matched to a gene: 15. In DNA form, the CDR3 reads TGTGCCAGCAGCCCCACCTGGACTAGCATGCCTAGGGAGACCCAGTACTTC. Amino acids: CASSPTWTSMPRETQYF.

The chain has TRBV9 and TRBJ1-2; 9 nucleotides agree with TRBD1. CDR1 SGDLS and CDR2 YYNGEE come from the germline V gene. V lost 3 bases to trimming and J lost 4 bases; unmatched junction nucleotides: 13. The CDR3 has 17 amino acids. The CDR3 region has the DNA TGTGCCAGCAGCGCTAAGCCGGGACAGGGCCCTCTCTATGGCTACACCTTC. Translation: CASSAKPGQGPLYGYTF.

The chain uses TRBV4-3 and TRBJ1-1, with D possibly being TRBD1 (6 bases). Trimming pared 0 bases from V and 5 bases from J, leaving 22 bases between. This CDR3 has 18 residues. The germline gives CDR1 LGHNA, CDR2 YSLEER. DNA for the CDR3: TGCGCCAGCAGCCAAGAAGGGGGGGGCCATCCCGATGGGACTGAAGCTTTCTTT. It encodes CASSQEGGGHPDGTEAFF.

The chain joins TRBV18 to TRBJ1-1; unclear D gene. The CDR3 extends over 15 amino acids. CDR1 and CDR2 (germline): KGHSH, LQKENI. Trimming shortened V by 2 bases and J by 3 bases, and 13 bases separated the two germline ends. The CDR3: CASSPATGRDTEAFF. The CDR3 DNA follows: TGTGCCAGCTCACCAGCTACGGGGAGGGACACTGAAGCTTTCTTT. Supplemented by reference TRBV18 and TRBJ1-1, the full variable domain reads NAGVMQNPRHLVRRRGQEARLRCSPMKGHSHVYWYRQLPEEGLKFMVYLQKENIIDESGMPKERFSAEFPKEGPSILRIQQVVRGDSAAYFCASSPATGRDTEAFFGQGTRLTVV.

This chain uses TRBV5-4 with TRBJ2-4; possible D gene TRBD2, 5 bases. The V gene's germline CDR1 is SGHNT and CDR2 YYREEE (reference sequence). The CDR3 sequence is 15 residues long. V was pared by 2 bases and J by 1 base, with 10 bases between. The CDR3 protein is CASSFRAGAKNIQYF. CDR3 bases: TGTGCCAGCAGCTTTCGGGCGGGCGCCAAAAACATTCAGTACTTC.

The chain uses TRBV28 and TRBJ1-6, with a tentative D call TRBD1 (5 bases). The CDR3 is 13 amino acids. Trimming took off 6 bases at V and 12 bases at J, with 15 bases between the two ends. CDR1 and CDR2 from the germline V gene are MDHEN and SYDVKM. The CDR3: CASSDSPRRPLHF. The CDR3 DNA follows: TGTGCCAGCAGCGACAGTCCGCGGAGACCCCTCCACTTT.

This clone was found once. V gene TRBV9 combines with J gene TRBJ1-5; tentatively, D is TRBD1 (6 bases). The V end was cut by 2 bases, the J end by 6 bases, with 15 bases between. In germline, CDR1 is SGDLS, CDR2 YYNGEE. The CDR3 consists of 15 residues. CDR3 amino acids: CASSVFEGRGQPQHF. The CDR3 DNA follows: TGTGCCAGCAGCGTTTTCGAGGGCAGGGGTCAGCCCCAGCATTTT.

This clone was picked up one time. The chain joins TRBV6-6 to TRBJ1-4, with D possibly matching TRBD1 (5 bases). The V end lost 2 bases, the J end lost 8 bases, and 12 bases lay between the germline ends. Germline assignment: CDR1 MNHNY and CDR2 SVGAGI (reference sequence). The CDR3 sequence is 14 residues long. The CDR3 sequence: CASSYGRVGEKLFF. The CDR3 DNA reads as TGTGCCAGCAGTTACGGCAGGGTCGGGGAAAAACTGTTTTTT.

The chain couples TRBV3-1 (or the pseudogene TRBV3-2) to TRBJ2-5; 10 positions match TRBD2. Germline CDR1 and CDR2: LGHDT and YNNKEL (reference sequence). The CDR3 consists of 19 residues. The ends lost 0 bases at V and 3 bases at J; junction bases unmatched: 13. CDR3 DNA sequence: TGTGCCAGCAGCCAAGATCCTGAGGGCCTAGCGGGAGATAAAGAGACCCAGTACTTC. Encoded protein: CASSQDPEGLAGDKETQYF.

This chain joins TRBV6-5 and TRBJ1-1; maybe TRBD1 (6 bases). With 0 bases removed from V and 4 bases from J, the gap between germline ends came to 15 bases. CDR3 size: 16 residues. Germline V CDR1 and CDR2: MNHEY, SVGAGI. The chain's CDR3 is CASSYSKGEFSTEAFF. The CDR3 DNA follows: TGTGCCAGCAGTTACTCGAAGGGGGAATTTAGCACTGAAGCTTTCTTT.

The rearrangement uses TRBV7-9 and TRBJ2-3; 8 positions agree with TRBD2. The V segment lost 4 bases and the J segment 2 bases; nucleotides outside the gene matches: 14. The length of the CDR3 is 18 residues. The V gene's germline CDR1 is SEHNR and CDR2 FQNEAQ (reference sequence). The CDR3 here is CASSSRAPVAGLTDTQYF. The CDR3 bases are TGTGCCAGCAGCTCCCGGGCTCCGGTAGCGGGACTCACAGATACGCAGTATTTT.